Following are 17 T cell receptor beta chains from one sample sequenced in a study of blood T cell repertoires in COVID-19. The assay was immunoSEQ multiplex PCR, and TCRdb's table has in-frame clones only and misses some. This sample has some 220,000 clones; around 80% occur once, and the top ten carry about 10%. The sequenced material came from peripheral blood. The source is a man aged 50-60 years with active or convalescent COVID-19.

The CDR3 loop is CASSLRLAGAQDTQYF. The CDR3 region has the DNA TGTGCCAGCAGCCTCCGACTAGCGGGGGCCCAAGATACGCAGTATTTT. The J gene is TRBJ2-3, the V gene TRBV11-2, with 12 bases aligning to TRBD2. This CDR3 is built from 16 residues. Unmatched junction bases numbered 8, after V lost 5 bases and J lost 5 bases. Germline CDR1 and CDR2: SGHAT and FQNNGV.

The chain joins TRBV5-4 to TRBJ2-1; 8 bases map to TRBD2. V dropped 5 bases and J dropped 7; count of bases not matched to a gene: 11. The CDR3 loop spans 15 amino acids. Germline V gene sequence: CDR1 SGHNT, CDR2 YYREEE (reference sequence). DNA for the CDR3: TGTGCCAGCAGTTCCGGGGGGGAGTTAAGAAATGAGCAGTTCTTC. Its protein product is CASSSGGELRNEQFF.

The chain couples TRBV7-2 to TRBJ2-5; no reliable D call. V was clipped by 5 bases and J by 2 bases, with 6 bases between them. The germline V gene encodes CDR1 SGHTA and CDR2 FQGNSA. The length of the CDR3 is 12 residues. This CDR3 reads CASSINQETQYF. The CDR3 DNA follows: TGTGCCAGCAGCATCAATCAAGAGACCCAGTACTTC.

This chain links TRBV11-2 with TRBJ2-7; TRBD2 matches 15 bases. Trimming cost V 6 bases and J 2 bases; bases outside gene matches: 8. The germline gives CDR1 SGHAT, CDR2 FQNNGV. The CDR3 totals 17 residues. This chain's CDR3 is CASRAGTSGRTPYEQYF. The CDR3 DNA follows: TGTGCCAGCAGAGCCGGGACTAGCGGGAGGACCCCCTACGAGCAGTACTTC.

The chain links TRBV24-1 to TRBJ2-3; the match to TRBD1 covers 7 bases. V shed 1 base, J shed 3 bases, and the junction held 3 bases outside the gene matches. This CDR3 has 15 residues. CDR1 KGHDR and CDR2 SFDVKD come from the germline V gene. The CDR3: CATSDFSRGTDTQYF. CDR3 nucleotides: TGTGCCACCAGTGATTTTTCCAGGGGGACAGATACGCAGTATTTT.

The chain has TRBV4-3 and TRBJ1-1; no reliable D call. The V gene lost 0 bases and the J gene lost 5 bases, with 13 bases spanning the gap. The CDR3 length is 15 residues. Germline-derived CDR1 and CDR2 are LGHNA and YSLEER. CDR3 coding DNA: TGCGCCAGCAGCCAAGATACCGGGGTGGGGACTGAAGCTTTCTTT. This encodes CASSQDTGVGTEAFF.

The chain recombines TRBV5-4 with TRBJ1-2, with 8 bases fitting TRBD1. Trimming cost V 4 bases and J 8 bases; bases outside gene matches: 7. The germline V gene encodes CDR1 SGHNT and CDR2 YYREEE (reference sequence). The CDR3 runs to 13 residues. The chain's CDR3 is CASSPGQGNGYTF. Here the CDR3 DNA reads TGTGCCAGCAGCCCTGGACAGGGTAACGGCTACACCTTC.

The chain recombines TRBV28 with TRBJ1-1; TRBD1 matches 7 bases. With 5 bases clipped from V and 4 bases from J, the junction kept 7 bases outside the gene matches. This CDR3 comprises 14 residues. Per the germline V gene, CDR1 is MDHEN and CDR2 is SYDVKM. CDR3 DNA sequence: TGTGCCAGCAGTCCACGACAGGGTAGCACTGAAGCTTTCTTT. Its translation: CASSPRQGSTEAFF.

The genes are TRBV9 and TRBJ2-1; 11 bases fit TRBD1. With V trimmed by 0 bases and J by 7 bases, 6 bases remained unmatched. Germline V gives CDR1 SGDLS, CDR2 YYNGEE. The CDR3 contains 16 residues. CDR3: CASSVGAGQGANEQFF. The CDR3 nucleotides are TGTGCCAGCAGCGTAGGGGCTGGACAGGGGGCGAATGAGCAGTTCTTC.

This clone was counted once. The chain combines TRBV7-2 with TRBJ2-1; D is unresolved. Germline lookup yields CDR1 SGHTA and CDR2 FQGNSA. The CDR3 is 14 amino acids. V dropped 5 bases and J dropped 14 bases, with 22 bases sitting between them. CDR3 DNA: TGTGCCAGCAGCCCCTTAAGCTTCGAGACTCCTAAGTTCTTC. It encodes CASSPLSFETPKFF.

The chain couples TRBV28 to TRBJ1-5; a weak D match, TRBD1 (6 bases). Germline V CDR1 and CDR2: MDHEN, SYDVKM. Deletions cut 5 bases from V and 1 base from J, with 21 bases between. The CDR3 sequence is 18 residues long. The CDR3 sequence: CASSPPSGGAGSNQPQHF. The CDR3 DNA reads TGTGCCAGCAGTCCACCCTCCGGGGGGGCGGGCAGCAATCAGCCCCAGCATTTT.

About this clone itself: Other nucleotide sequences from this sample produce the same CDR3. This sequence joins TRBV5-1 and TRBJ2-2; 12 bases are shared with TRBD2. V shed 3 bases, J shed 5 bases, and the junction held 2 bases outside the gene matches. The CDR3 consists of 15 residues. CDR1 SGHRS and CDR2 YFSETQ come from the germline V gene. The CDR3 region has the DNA TGCGCCAGCAGCTCTAGCGGGGGGGCGACCGGGGAGCTGTTTTTT. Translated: CASSSSGGATGELFF.

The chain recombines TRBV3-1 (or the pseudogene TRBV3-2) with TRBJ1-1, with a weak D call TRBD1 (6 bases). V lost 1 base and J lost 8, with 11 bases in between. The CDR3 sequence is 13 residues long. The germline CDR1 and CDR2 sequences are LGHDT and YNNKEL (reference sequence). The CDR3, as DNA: TGTGCCAGCAGCCAAGTCTCAGGGGAGGAAGCTTTCTTT. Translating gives CASSQVSGEEAFF.

This CDR3 is CASSSWTGGEETQYF. The CDR3 bases are TGTGCCAGCAGCTCCTGGACAGGGGGGGAAGAGACCCAGTACTTC. This chain links TRBV7-9 with TRBJ2-5; 10 bases are a match to TRBD1. V shed 4 bases, J shed 3 bases, and the junction held 5 bases outside the gene matches. The germline V gene has CDR1 SEHNR and CDR2 FQNEAQ (reference sequence). The CDR3 contains 15 residues.

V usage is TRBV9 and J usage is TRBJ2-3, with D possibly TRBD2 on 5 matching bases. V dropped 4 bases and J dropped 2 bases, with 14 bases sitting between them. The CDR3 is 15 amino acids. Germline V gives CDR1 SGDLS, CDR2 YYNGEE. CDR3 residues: CASSSWSGNTDTQYF. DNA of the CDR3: TGTGCCAGCAGCTCCTGGTCCGGGAACACAGATACGCAGTATTTT.

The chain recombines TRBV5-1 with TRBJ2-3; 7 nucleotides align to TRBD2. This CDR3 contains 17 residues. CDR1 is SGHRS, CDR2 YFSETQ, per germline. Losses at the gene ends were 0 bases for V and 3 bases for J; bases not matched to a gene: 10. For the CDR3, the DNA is TGCGCCAGCAGCTTGGTGCCTAGCGGAGTGGGGACAGATACGCAGTATTTT. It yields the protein CASSLVPSGVGTDTQYF.

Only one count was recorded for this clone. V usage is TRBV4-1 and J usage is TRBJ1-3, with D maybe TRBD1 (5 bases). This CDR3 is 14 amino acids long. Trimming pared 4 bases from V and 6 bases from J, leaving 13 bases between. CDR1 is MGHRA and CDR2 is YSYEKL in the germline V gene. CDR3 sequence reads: CASSPYRGENTIYF. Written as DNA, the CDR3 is TGCGCCAGCAGCCCATATCGGGGGGAAAACACCATATATTTT.